This T cell receptor (beta chain) was obtained from a study of technical replicates of blood from a handful of donors. Trimming cost V 1 base and J 0 bases, with 13 bases left between them. Germline V gene sequence: CDR1 MGHRA, CDR2 YSYEKL. The CDR3 loop spans 17 amino acids. Profiling relied on immunoSEQ multiplex PCR, and the TCRdb table lists in-frame clones only, not all of them. Seen here are 12,000 or so clones, about 86% observed once, and the top ten hold 10% to 12%. The genes are TRBV4-1 and TRBJ2-1; no clear D gene. The specimen was PBMCs. This sequence originates from a human donor in good health. The CDR3 region is CASSQGYPGPSYNEQFF. The CDR3 DNA sequence: TGCGCCAGCAGCCAAGGTTATCCGGGTCCCTCCTACAATGAGCAGTTCTTC.